The rows below give T cell receptor beta chains drawn from one sample of a study of Ad26.COV2.S vaccination and SARS-CoV-2 variants. The table came from immunoSEQ multiplex PCR; TCRdb's copy has only in-frame clones and leaves some out. The top ten clones hold approximately 4% of a sample with a few hundred thousand clones, more than 75% of them seen once. The starting material was peripheral blood, obtained in a trial of Ad26.COV2.S vaccine versus placebo. These receptors came from a person aged 18-65 years who received the Ad26.COV2.S COVID-19 vaccine or a placebo. CDR3s include the opening cysteine and the closing phenylalanine or tryptophan. The D gene is left open where the match is weak. Clone size, where shown, is once, few, many, or a class for clones that have expanded.

.	.	TRBJ1-5	TRBV29-1	CSVEVGRDQPQHF	TGCAGCGTTGAAGTAGGGAGGGATCAGCCCCAGCATTTT
.	.	TRBJ1-3	TRBV28	CASSSTGYRSGNTIYF	TGTGCCAGCAGTTCCACAGGGTATCGCTCTGGAAACACCATATATTTT
.	.	TRBJ2-7	TRBV5-5	CASSLSGASSYEQYF	TGTGCCAGCAGCTTATCCGGGGCGAGCTCCTACGAGCAGTACTTC
.	.	TRBJ1-1	TRBV12-3/TRBV12-4	CASTLRGSAFF	TGTGCCAGCACCTTACGTGGGTCGGCTTTCTTT
TRBD2	.	TRBJ2-5	TRBV6-2/TRBV6-3	CASSSESGGRETQYF	TGTGCCAGCAGTTCGGAGAGCGGGGGGCGGGAGACCCAGTACTTC
.	.	TRBJ2-5	TRBV6-2/TRBV6-3	CASSYSETQYF	TGTGCCAGCAGTTACTCGGAGACCCAGTACTTC
TRBD2	.	TRBJ2-5	TRBV7-2	CASSLQTSGGGETQYF	TGTGCCAGCAGCCTACAGACTAGCGGGGGAGGCGAGACCCAGTACTTC
.	.	TRBJ2-3	TRBV2	CASSVRGRTDTQYF	TGTGCCAGCAGTGTTCGGGGGCGGACAGATACGCAGTATTTT
TRBD2	few	TRBJ2-5	TRBV4-2	CASSQDPQRGGRETQYF	TGTGCCAGCAGCCAAGATCCCCAGCGGGGGGGCCGCGAGACCCAGTACTTC
.	.	TRBJ2-5	TRBV5-1	CASSLGVGNEETQYF	TGCGCCAGCAGCTTGGGTGTGGGGAATGAAGAGACCCAGTACTTC
.	.	TRBJ1-2	TRBV6-2/TRBV6-3	CASSSPTGVNYGYTF	TGTGCCAGCAGTTCGCCCACGGGCGTTAACTATGGCTACACCTTC
.	.	TRBJ2-3	TRBV4-2	CASSQESGLSTDTQYF	TGTGCCAGCAGCCAAGAGTCAGGGCTTAGCACAGATACGCAGTATTTT
.	.	TRBJ1-1	TRBV3-1/TRBV3-2	CASSQERKADEAFF	TGTGCCAGCAGCCAAGAAAGGAAGGCAGATGAAGCTTTCTTT
.	.	TRBJ2-7	TRBV25-1	CASSEGGRLPTYEQYF	TGTGCCAGCAGTGAGGGGGGACGCCTACCAACCTACGAGCAGTACTTC
.	.	TRBJ1-2	TRBV4-3	CATSGGTNYGYTF	TGCGCCACCTCAGGAGGGACTAACTATGGCTACACCTTC
TRBD1	.	TRBJ1-6	TRBV11-1	CASRGQGNSPLHF	TGTGCCAGCAGGGGACAGGGGAATTCACCCCTCCACTTT
TRBD1	many	TRBJ1-4	TRBV5-8	CASSAHRDRARTNEKLFF	TGTGCCAGCAGCGCCCACCGGGACAGGGCTCGAACTAATGAAAAACTGTTTTTT
.	.	TRBJ1-4	TRBV4-2	CASSQVYSQGNEKLFF	TGTGCCAGCAGCCAAGTCTACAGTCAGGGTAATGAAAAACTGTTTTTT
TRBD1	.	TRBJ2-7	TRBV7-9	CASSSGGQSYEQYF	TGTGCCAGCAGCTCAGGGGGCCAGAGCTACGAGCAGTACTTC
TRBD1	.	TRBJ1-6	TRBV27	CASSPSGGINYEIYSPLHF	TGTGCCAGCAGCCCCTCAGGGGGCATTAATTACGAAATTTATTCACCCCTCCACTTT
TRBD1	.	TRBJ1-4	TRBV28	CASSPEVGQGAPTNEKLFF	TGTGCCAGCAGTCCGGAGGTGGGACAGGGGGCGCCAACTAATGAAAAACTGTTTTTT
.	once	TRBJ1-5	TRBV7-2	CASSLDRAGNQPQHF	TGTGCCAGCAGCTTAGACAGGGCTGGCAATCAGCCCCAGCATTTT
TRBD2	.	TRBJ2-5	TRBV11-2	CASSKGTSGGGETQYF	TGTGCCAGCAGCAAAGGGACTAGCGGGGGGGGTGAGACCCAGTACTTC
.	.	TRBJ2-3	TRBV7-3	CASSRDISTDTQYF	TGTGCCAGCAGCCGGGACATTAGCACAGATACGCAGTATTTT
TRBD1	.	TRBJ1-4	TRBV5-4	CASSPGPGQGAILEKLFF	TGTGCCAGCAGCCCGGGACCGGGACAGGGGGCGATACTAGAAAAACTGTTTTTT
TRBD1	.	TRBJ2-7	TRBV5-4	CASGPGQGAYEQYF	TGTGCCAGCGGCCCGGGACAGGGGGCCTACGAGCAGTACTTC
TRBD1	.	TRBJ2-3	TRBV18	CASSPPPGQSTDTQYF	TGTGCCAGCTCACCACCACCGGGACAGAGTACAGATACGCAGTATTTT
.	.	TRBJ1-1	TRBV24-1	CATAGGGRYDTEAFF	TGTGCCACGGCAGGCGGGGGCAGATATGACACTGAAGCTTTCTTT